The 11 T cell receptor beta chains given below trace back to one sample, sequenced in a study of T cells after yellow fever vaccination. TCRdb fed the 5' RACE reads into MiXCR, producing one record per CDR3 protein. The data hold 300,000 to 450,000 distinct CDR3 sequences, with roughly 6.2% observed a single time. The sequences come from PBMCs, collected 5 days after the yellow fever booster vaccination. These receptors were taken from a man aged 25-40 years who received the YFV17D yellow fever vaccine.

There are many counts of this clonotype. The CDR3: CASSGSDHEQFF. The CDR3 DNA reads as TGCGCCAGCAGTGGTTCAGACCATGAGCAGTTCTTC. The V call is TRBV10-2, the J call TRBJ2-1; no clear D. Germline CDR1 WSHSY, CDR2 SAAADI. This CDR3 spans 12 amino acids. V was pared by 4 bases and J by 8 bases, with 9 bases between.

A word on this clonotype: A clone one base away is much larger, so this may be a read error. This rearrangement joins TRBV7-9 to TRBJ2-1, with D tentatively TRBD2 (6 bases). Germline CDR1 and CDR2: SEHNR and FQNEAQ (reference sequence). The CDR3 runs 14 residues. The CDR3 DNA is TGTGCCAGCAGCTTATCGACTAGTGTAAATGTGCAGTTCTTC. Amino acids: CASSLSTSVNVQFF.

This chain uses TRBV18 with TRBJ2-6; 8 bases are a match to TRBD1. Germline loops: CDR1 KGHSH, CDR2 LQKENI. There are 19 residues in the CDR3. The V segment lost 3 bases and the J segment 0 bases; nucleotides outside the gene matches: 10. The CDR3 coding sequence is TGTGCCAGCTCACCGGGACAGGCAATACTTAGCTCTGGGGCCAACGTCCTGACTTTC. Protein sequence: CASSPGQAILSSGANVLTF.

This clonotype came up many times. The J gene is TRBJ2-3, the V gene TRBV20-1; TRBD2 is a possible D gene (6 bases). CDR1 is DFQATT, CDR2 SNEGSKA, per germline (reference sequence). Trimming cost V 3 bases and J 1 base, with 23 bases left between them. The CDR3 is 18 amino acids. The CDR3 nucleotides read TGCAGTGCTAGCCCCGGTCTGGGGGAGGCATTAGGCACAGATACGCAGTATTTT. It translates to CSASPGLGEALGTDTQYF.

The sample holds a few counts of this clonotype. The gene calls are TRBV5-1 and TRBJ2-4; 13 bases match TRBD2. The germline V gene encodes CDR1 SGHRS and CDR2 YFSETQ. This CDR3 spans 21 amino acids. The V and J ends lost 5 bases and 0 bases, in that order; junction bases with no gene match: 17. CDR3 DNA: TGCGCCAGCAGAGACGAACAGAAGGGACTAGCGGGACCGTTAGCCAAAAACATTCAGTACTTC. Protein sequence: CASRDEQKGLAGPLAKNIQYF.

This clonotype was counted between two and nine times. V gene TRBV15 combines with J gene TRBJ1-2; the D gene is possibly TRBD1 (5 bases). Germline V gene lookup returns CDR1 LNHNV and CDR2 YYDKDF (reference sequence). The CDR3 is 16 amino acids. V was trimmed by 0 bases and J by 2 bases, leaving 13 bases between them. In DNA, the CDR3 is TGTGCCACCAGCAGAGATGGGGGGGACTCCAACTATGGCTACACCTTC. Protein sequence: CATSRDGGDSNYGYTF.

This clonotype was seen a handful of times. The chain joins TRBV5-4 to TRBJ1-3, with TRBD1 identical over 9 bases. CDR3 length equals 15 residues. CDR1 is SGHNT and CDR2 is YYREEE in the germline V gene (reference sequence). V was clipped by 3 bases and J by 3 bases; unmatched bases: 4. The CDR3, as DNA: TGTGCCAGCAGCTCAGGGACAGGGATTGGAAACACCATATATTTT. Encoded protein: CASSSGTGIGNTIYF.

The rearrangement links TRBV6-2 or TRBV6-3 to TRBJ2-4; 7 bases are shared with TRBD1. CDR3 length: 18 amino acids. The germline V gene has CDR1 MNHEY and CDR2 SVGEGT. Losses at the gene ends were 5 bases for V and 2 bases for J; bases not matched to a gene: 15. CDR3 residues: CASSPQGVPPETKNIQYF. In DNA, the CDR3 is TGTGCCAGCAGTCCCCAGGGGGTGCCCCCGGAGACCAAAAACATTCAGTACTTC.

There are many counts of this clonotype. The rearrangement links TRBV4-3 to TRBJ2-2; 10 nucleotides agree with TRBD2. This CDR3 has 17 amino acids. V trimming: 0 bases; J trimming: 5 bases; junction bases outside the gene matches: 6. CDR1 and CDR2 from the germline V gene are LGHNA and YSLEER. CDR3 bases: TGCGCCAGCAGCCAAGACAGCGGGAGGGCTCAGACCGGGGAGCTGTTTTTT. It is translated as CASSQDSGRAQTGELFF.

The genes are TRBV5-1 and TRBJ2-7; D may be TRBD2 (5 bases). This CDR3 is 14 amino acids long. Germline V gene lookup returns CDR1 SGHRS and CDR2 YFSETQ. The ends were cut back, 7 bases at V and 4 bases at J, with 18 bases in the middle. This CDR3 reads CASGFAGIRYEQYF. The CDR3 bases are TGCGCCAGCGGTTTTGCCGGGATCAGGTACGAGCAGTACTTC.

This clonotype was picked up many times. The chain employs TRBV7-6 and TRBJ1-4, with TRBD1 matching 7 bases. CDR1 and CDR2 (germline): SGHVS, FNYEAQ. With 5 bases clipped from V and 7 bases from J, the junction kept 4 bases outside the gene matches. The CDR3 runs 13 residues. In DNA form, the CDR3 reads TGTGCCAGCAGCCCGACAGGGTTTGAAAAACTGTTTTTT. Amino acids: CASSPTGFEKLFF. Full variable domain (missing parts from reference TRBV7-6 and TRBJ1-4): GAGVSQSPRYKVTKRGQDVALRCDPISGHVSLYWYRQALGQGPEFLTYFNYEAQQDKSGLPNDRFSAERPEGSISTLTIQRTEQRDSAMYRCASSPTGFEKLFFGSGTQLSVL.